One sample yielded the 26 T cell receptor beta chains listed below, sequenced in a study of blood T cell repertoires in COVID-19. Generated by immunoSEQ multiplex PCR, the TCRdb table keeps only in-frame clones and is missing some. Counted here are 100,000 to 150,000 clones, 70% to 85% occurring once; the ten biggest clones make up roughly an eighth. Sequencing used peripheral blood. Receptor source: a woman aged 55-70 years with acute or convalescent COVID-19.

The chain uses TRBV3-1 (or the pseudogene TRBV3-2) and TRBJ2-1, with D tentatively TRBD2 (5 bases). The CDR3 covers 16 residues. Germline V gene sequence: CDR1 LGHDT, CDR2 YNNKEL (reference sequence). The ends were cut back, 0 bases at V and 0 bases at J, with 9 bases in the middle. CDR3 sequence (DNA): TGTGCCAGCAGCCAAGATCTAGCAAGCTCCTACAATGAGCAGTTCTTC. Amino acid sequence: CASSQDLASSYNEQFF.

The V and J genes are TRBV5-1 and TRBJ2-3, with D possibly being TRBD2 (7 bases). This CDR3 spans 15 amino acids. Per the germline V gene, CDR1 is SGHRS and CDR2 is YFSETQ. V gave up 0 bases and J gave up 2 bases, with 10 bases separating them. For the CDR3, the DNA is TGCGCCAGCAGCTTGGGCGGGGGCAACACAGATACGCAGTATTTT. Protein sequence: CASSLGGGNTDTQYF. Full variable domain (missing parts from reference TRBV5-1 and TRBJ2-3): KAGVTQTPRYLIKTRGQQVTLSCSPISGHRSVSWYQQTPGQGLQFLFEYFSETQRNKGNFPGRFSGRQFSNSRSEMNVSTLELGDSALYLCASSLGGGNTDTQYFGPGTRLTVL.

There are a few counts of this clone. The CDR3 protein is CASSFGRANMNTEAFF. The CDR3 DNA is TGCGCCAGCAGCTTCGGCAGGGCCAATATGAACACTGAAGCTTTCTTT. V is TRBV5-1 and J is TRBJ1-1, with D possibly being TRBD1 (5 bases). This CDR3 region has 16 residues. Between the trimmed V and J ends, which lost 2 bases and 0 bases, there was a span of 14 bases. Per the germline V gene, CDR1 is SGHRS and CDR2 is YFSETQ.

The chain has TRBV19 and TRBJ2-5; a possible D gene is TRBD2 (5 bases). The CDR3 runs 14 residues. Trimming shortened V by 4 bases and J by 2 bases, and 11 bases separated the two germline ends. Germline V gives CDR1 LNHDA, CDR2 SQIVND (reference sequence). The CDR3 DNA reads TGTGCCAGTAGTAGGGCGGACTTACAAGAGACCCAGTACTTC. Residues: CASSRADLQETQYF.

The chain employs TRBV2 and TRBJ1-2, with D unclear. Per germline, CDR1 SNHLY and CDR2 FYNNEI. Trimming removed 7 bases from V and 4 bases from J, with 10 bases in between. This CDR3 has 12 residues. This CDR3 reads CASTVEGYGYTF. The DNA for the CDR3 is TGTGCCAGCACGGTGGAGGGCTATGGCTACACCTTC.

The rearrangement uses TRBV7-3 and TRBJ2-3; no clear D. The CDR3 sequence is 15 residues long. Trimming took off 5 bases at V and 0 bases at J, with 12 bases between the two ends. The germline CDR1 and CDR2 sequences are SGHTA and FQGTGA. CDR3 sequence reads: CASSPSTLSTDTQYF. The CDR3 region has the DNA TGTGCCAGCAGCCCTTCGACTCTTAGCACAGATACGCAGTATTTT.

The CDR3 reads CASSLGRVPNEKLFF. Here the CDR3 DNA reads TGTGCCAGCAGCTTGGGCAGGGTACCTAATGAAAAACTGTTTTTT. The rearrangement links TRBV5-6 to TRBJ1-4; TRBD1 is a possible D gene (5 bases). This CDR3 is built from 15 residues. The V end lost 0 bases, the J end lost 3 bases, and 9 bases lay between the germline ends. CDR1 is SGHDT, CDR2 YYEEEE, per germline. Complete variable domain (other parts from reference TRBV5-6 and TRBJ1-4): DAGVTQSPTHLIKTRGQQVTLRCSPKSGHDTVSWYQQALGQGPQFIFQYYEEEERQRGNFPDRFSGHQFPNYSSELNVNALLLGDSALYLCASSLGRVPNEKLFFGSGTQLSVL.

Points on this clone: The junction does not match germline at one end; this may be a read error. The chain has TRBV6-5 and TRBJ1-2; no reliable D call. The CDR3 runs to 16 residues. Germline CDR1 reads MNHEY; CDR2 reads SVGAGI. The CDR3: CAGSYHAIQGGYGYTF. DNA of the CDR3: TGTGCCGGCAGTTATCATGCCATTCAAGGCGGCTATGGCTACACCTTC.

The V and J genes are TRBV19 and TRBJ1-6; D call uncertain. The germline CDR1 and CDR2 sequences are LNHDA and SQIVND (reference sequence). Trimming pared 4 bases from V and 7 bases from J, leaving 11 bases between. CDR3 length: 14 amino acids. CDR3: CASSTPTGNSPLHF. In DNA form, the CDR3 reads TGTGCCAGTAGTACCCCAACCGGGAATTCACCCCTCCACTTT.

V gene TRBV12-3 or TRBV12-4 combines with J gene TRBJ2-7; D not resolved. This CDR3 comprises 13 residues. V lost 2 bases to trimming and J lost 1 base, with 6 bases between them. The CDR3 protein is CASSLSGSYEQYF. The DNA for the CDR3 is TGTGCCAGCAGTTTATCGGGTTCCTACGAGCAGTACTTC.

In this sample, this clone turned up a few times. The chain combines TRBV24-1 with TRBJ2-7; 7 nucleotides align to TRBD1. V trimming: 4 bases; J trimming: 7 bases; junction bases outside the gene matches: 6. The CDR3 loop spans 13 amino acids. Germline CDR1 KGHDR, CDR2 SFDVKD. CDR3 DNA: TGTGCCACCAGTGAAATGAGGGGGCGGGAGCAGTACTTC. Translated, it gives CATSEMRGREQYF.

The chain has TRBV7-9 and TRBJ1-4; weak D call: TRBD1 (5 bases). The CDR3 length is 16 residues. V lost 1 base and J 2 bases, leaving 11 bases between the germline ends. Germline CDR1 is SEHNR and CDR2 is FQNEAQ (reference sequence). The CDR3 nucleotides read TGTGCCAGCAGCTTAGACAGGACCCCCACTAATGAAAAACTGTTTTTT. As protein: CASSLDRTPTNEKLFF.

This clone was counted a few times. This CDR3 is CASSLDYGSGNTIYF. The DNA for the CDR3 is TGTGCCAGCAGCTTAGACTACGGCTCTGGAAACACCATATATTTT. The chain couples TRBV7-7 to TRBJ1-3; D is ambiguous. Germline CDR1 and CDR2: SSHAT and FNYEAQ (reference sequence). Trimming cost V 1 base and J 0 bases, with 7 bases left between them. CDR3 size: 15 residues.

The chain's CDR3 is CASREGGYGYTF. The CDR3, as DNA: TGTGCCAGCCGCGAGGGAGGTTATGGCTACACCTTC. The chain links TRBV2 to TRBJ1-2; no clear D gene. The CDR3 loop spans 12 amino acids. CDR1 and CDR2 from the germline V gene are SNHLY and FYNNEI. V was pared by 8 bases and J by 5 bases, with 12 bases between. Complete variable domain (other parts from reference TRBV2 and TRBJ1-2): EPEVTQTPSHQVTQMGQEVILRCVPISNHLYFYWYRQILGQKVEFLVSFYNNEISEKSEIFDDQFSVERPDGSNFTLKIRSTKLEDSAMYFCASREGGYGYTFGSGTRLTVV.

The rearrangement joins TRBV18 to TRBJ2-2; tentative D call: TRBD1 (6 bases). V shed 4 bases and J shed 2 bases, with 14 bases lying between them. CDR1 is KGHSH and CDR2 is LQKENI in the germline V gene. CDR3 length equals 16 residues. The CDR3 is CASSLRTAPNTGELFF. CDR3 DNA: TGTGCCAGCTCACTCCGGACAGCACCCAACACCGGGGAGCTGTTTTTT.

This chain connects TRBV6-5 to TRBJ1-4; no definite D call. CDR3 length equals 11 residues. In germline, CDR1 is MNHEY, CDR2 SVGAGI. V lost 7 bases and J lost 7, with 7 bases in between. CDR3 in DNA: TGTGCCAGCATTGGGAGTGAAAAACTGTTTTTT. This codes for CASIGSEKLFF.

V gene TRBV18 combines with J gene TRBJ2-7; 7 bases agree with TRBD2. Per germline, CDR1 KGHSH and CDR2 LQKENI. This CDR3 has 15 amino acids. V shed 2 bases, J shed 3 bases, and the junction held 7 bases outside the gene matches. This CDR3 is CASSPSGGYLYEQYF. Here the CDR3 DNA reads TGTGCCAGCTCACCATCGGGGGGTTATCTCTACGAGCAGTACTTC.

The chain recombines TRBV11-1 with TRBJ2-5, with 7 nucleotides matching TRBD1. CDR3 length: 13 amino acids. The V segment lost 3 bases and the J segment 5 bases; nucleotides outside the gene matches: 3. Looked up from germline, CDR1 is SGHAT and CDR2 is FQDESV (reference sequence). The CDR3 bases are TGTGCCAGCAGCTTTACAGGGGTGGAGACCCAGTACTTC. Translating it yields CASSFTGVETQYF.

The J gene is TRBJ2-7, the V gene TRBV6-5, with a possible D match to TRBD1 (5 bases). V gave up 8 bases and J gave up 2 bases, with 16 bases separating them. The CDR3 sequence is 14 residues long. The V gene's germline CDR1 is MNHEY and CDR2 SVGAGI. CDR3 nucleotide sequence: TGTGCCAGCTTCTGGGAACAGGACCCCTACGAGCAGTACTTC. It encodes CASFWEQDPYEQYF.

The table lists this clone with many counts. V and J are TRBV10-3 and TRBJ2-7; D may be TRBD1 (6 bases). The CDR3 sequence is 14 residues long. The ends were cut back, 4 bases at V and 2 bases at J, with 12 bases in the middle. Germline V gene lookup returns CDR1 ENHRY and CDR2 SYGVKD. Written as DNA, the CDR3 is TGTGCCATCAGTGTAGGGGACATAGCCTACGAGCAGTACTTC. Residues: CAISVGDIAYEQYF.

The rearrangement uses TRBV7-2 and TRBJ1-5; TRBD1 aligns across 7 bases. V dropped 5 bases and J dropped 11; count of bases not matched to a gene: 12. The germline CDR1 and CDR2 sequences are SGHTA and FQGNSA. The CDR3 loop spans 14 amino acids. This CDR3 reads CASSPGTEVGAQHF. The CDR3 nucleotides are TGTGCCAGCAGCCCCGGGACAGAAGTAGGAGCCCAGCATTTT.

V is TRBV20-1 and J is TRBJ2-1; 8 bases are shared with TRBD2. The CDR3 is 17 residues long. V lost 3 bases, J lost 7 bases, and 17 bases stayed unmatched. CDR1 is DFQATT and CDR2 is SNEGSKA in the germline V gene (reference sequence). CDR3 sequence: CSASHLSSSGKWNEQFF. The CDR3 region has the DNA TGCAGTGCTAGTCATCTCTCGAGTAGCGGGAAGTGGAATGAGCAGTTCTTC.

The CDR3 DNA is TGTGCCAGCGGCGGGGGGGACACTGAAGCTTTCTTT. Encoded protein: CASGGGDTEAFF. The chain joins TRBV7-9 to TRBJ1-1, with D tentatively TRBD1 (5 bases). Germline CDR1 reads SEHNR; CDR2 reads FQNEAQ (reference sequence). V was pared by 8 bases and J by 3 bases, with 10 bases between. The CDR3 spans 12 residues.

The genes are TRBV7-2 and TRBJ1-1; D perhaps matches TRBD1 (6 bases). The CDR3 extends over 13 amino acids. Trimming took off 5 bases at V and 1 base at J, with 8 bases between the two ends. CDR1 is SGHTA and CDR2 is FQGNSA in the germline V gene. DNA for the CDR3: TGTGCCAGCAGCGAGGGACAGAACACTGAAGCTTTCTTT. This gives the protein CASSEGQNTEAFF.

This clone was seen only a few times. This chain uses TRBV29-1 with TRBJ2-2, with no clear D. V was cut by 0 bases and J by 4 bases, with 9 bases left in between. In germline, CDR1 is SQVTM, CDR2 ANQGSEA. The CDR3 spans 14 residues. The CDR3 is CSVEDPLSTGELFF. Here the CDR3 DNA reads TGCAGCGTTGAAGATCCCCTGAGCACCGGGGAGCTGTTTTTT.

CDR3 sequence (DNA): TGTGCCAGTAGTATCAGGGCCGATGTTGGCGGGGAGCTGTTTTTT. Amino acid sequence: CASSIRADVGGELFF. This chain connects TRBV19 to TRBJ2-2, with D possibly matching TRBD1 (5 bases). Deletions cut 3 bases from V and 7 bases from J, with 15 bases between. Germline-derived CDR1 and CDR2 are LNHDA and SQIVND (reference sequence). The CDR3 has 15 residues.